The source of this T cell receptor beta chain is a study of OX40 agonist ivuxolimab in advanced cancers. On the study more broadly: The study treated patients with ivuxolimab, an agonistic anti-OX40 (CD134) antibody. Mean age around 64 years, range roughly 23 to 79; around 80% male. Antecedent anti-PD-1, anti-PD-L1 or anti-CTLA-4 therapy was permissible, with roughly 36% having received some. Findings and limits, study-wide: Among the lowest peripheral clonal expansion occurred in 0.1-3.0 mg/kg partial responders.

This CDR3 is 12 amino acids long. Germline assignment: CDR1 SGHNT and CDR2 YENEEA. V lost 5 bases, J lost 9 bases, and 11 bases lay in between. With regard to this clone: Antigen: not known.

Profiling relied on immunoSEQ multiplex PCR, and the TCRdb table lists in-frame clones only, not all of them. The sample holds about 32,000 clones, approximately 89% seen once. The sample was CD4+ or CD8+ T cells sorted from blood, taken in a trial of the OX40 agonist ivuxolimab. This chain connects TRBV11-3 to TRBJ2-4, with D uncertain. This TCR came from an adult with an advanced solid tumor such as melanoma, head and neck, liver or kidney cancer. The CDR3 here is CASSGPTGIQYF. The CDR3 bases are TGTGCCAGCAGCGGCCCGACGGGCATTCAGTACTTC.